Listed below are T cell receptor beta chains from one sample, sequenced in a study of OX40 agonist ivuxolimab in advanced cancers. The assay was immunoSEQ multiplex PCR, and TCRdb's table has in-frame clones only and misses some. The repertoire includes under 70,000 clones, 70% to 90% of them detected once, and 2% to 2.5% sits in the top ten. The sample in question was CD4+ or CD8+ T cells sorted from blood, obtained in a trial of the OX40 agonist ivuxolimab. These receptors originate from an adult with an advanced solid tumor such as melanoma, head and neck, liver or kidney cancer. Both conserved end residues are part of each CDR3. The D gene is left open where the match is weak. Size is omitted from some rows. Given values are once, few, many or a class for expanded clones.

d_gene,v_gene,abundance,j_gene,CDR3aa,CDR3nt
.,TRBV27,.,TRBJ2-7,CASSLYALQSSYEQYF,TGTGCCAGCAGTTTATACGCGCTACAGAGCTCCTACGAGCAGTACTTC
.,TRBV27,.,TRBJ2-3,CASSLVWGDLPGWDTQYF,TGTGCCAGCAGTTTAGTTTGGGGGGACCTCCCTGGGTGGGATACGCAGTATTTT
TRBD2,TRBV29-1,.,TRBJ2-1,CSGTSGGADEQFF,TGCAGCGGGACTAGCGGGGGGGCGGATGAGCAGTTCTTC
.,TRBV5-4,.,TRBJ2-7,CASSRQGGFVYEQYF,TGTGCCAGCAGCAGACAGGGAGGCTTCGTGTACGAGCAGTACTTC
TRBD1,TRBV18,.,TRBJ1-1,CASSLRGQNTEAFF,TGTGCCAGCTCACTCAGGGGGCAGAACACTGAAGCTTTCTTT
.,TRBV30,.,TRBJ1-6,CAWSPRPNSPLHF,TGTGCCTGGAGCCCGAGACCCAATTCACCCCTCCACTTT
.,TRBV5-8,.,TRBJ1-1,CASITPGAMNTEAFF,TGTGCCAGCATCACTCCGGGGGCGATGAACACTGAAGCTTTCTTT
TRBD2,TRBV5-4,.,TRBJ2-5,CASSLGTSRETQYF,TGTGCCAGCAGCTTAGGGACTAGCAGGGAGACCCAGTACTTC
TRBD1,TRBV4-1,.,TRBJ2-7,CASTRDRSSYEQYF,TGCGCCAGCACCAGGGACAGGTCCTCCTACGAGCAGTACTTC
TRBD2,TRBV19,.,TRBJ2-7,CASSARTSGSYEQYF,TGTGCCAGTAGTGCCCGGACTAGCGGGAGTTACGAGCAGTACTTC
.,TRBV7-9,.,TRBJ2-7,CASSFYRSSGSSYEQYF,TGTGCCAGCAGCTTTTACAGGTCCTCCGGGAGCTCCTACGAGCAGTACTTC
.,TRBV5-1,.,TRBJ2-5,CASSTSTILGPETQYF,TGCGCCAGCAGTACCAGTACAATTCTAGGTCCCGAGACCCAGTACTTC
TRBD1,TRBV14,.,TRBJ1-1,CASSGQGGTEAFF,TGTGCCAGCAGCGGACAGGGTGGCACTGAAGCTTTCTTT
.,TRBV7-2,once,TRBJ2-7,CASSLRGGLDYEQYF,TGTGCCAGCAGCTTAAGAGGAGGCCTTGACTACGAGCAGTACTTC
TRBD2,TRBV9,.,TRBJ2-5,CASSVGYGGGASETQYF,TGTGCCAGCAGCGTAGGATACGGCGGGGGGGCATCAGAGACCCAGTACTTC
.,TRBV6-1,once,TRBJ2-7,CASGLSLPYEQYF,TGTGCCAGCGGTCTCAGTCTACCCTACGAGCAGTACTTC
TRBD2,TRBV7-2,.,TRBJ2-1,CASRGGASNEQFF,TGTGCCAGCCGCGGGGGGGCGTCCAATGAGCAGTTCTTC
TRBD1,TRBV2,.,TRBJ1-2,CASTALRGGSSGYTF,TGTGCCAGCACTGCGCTCAGGGGGGGTTCGAGCGGCTACACCTTC
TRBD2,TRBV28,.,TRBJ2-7,CASSTVGAGLSYEQYF,TGTGCCAGCAGTACCGTAGGAGCGGGGCTTTCCTACGAGCAGTACTTC
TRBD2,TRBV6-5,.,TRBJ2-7,CASSYLAGANEQYF,TGTGCCAGCAGTTACTTAGCGGGGGCAAACGAGCAGTACTTC
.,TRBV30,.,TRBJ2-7,CALVVSSGADEQYF,TGTGCCTTGGTAGTTTCTTCGGGGGCTGACGAGCAGTACTTC
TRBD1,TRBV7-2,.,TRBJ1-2,CASSPGTGVGYTF,TGTGCCAGCAGCCCCGGGACAGGGGTTGGCTACACCTTC
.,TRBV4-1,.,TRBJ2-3,CASSQVSWGSTDTQYF,TGCGCCAGCAGCCAAGTTTCCTGGGGTAGCACAGATACGCAGTATTTT
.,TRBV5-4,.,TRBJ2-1,CASSLPMAGYNEQFF,TGTGCCAGCAGCTTACCCATGGCTGGCTACAATGAGCAGTTCTTC
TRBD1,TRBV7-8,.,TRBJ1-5,CASSPGEGASNQPQHF,TGTGCCAGCAGCCCAGGGGAGGGGGCGAGCAATCAGCCCCAGCATTTT
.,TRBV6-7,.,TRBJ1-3,CASSYSRQRERIGNTIYF,TGTGCCAGCAGTTACTCGAGACAAAGGGAGCGCATTGGAAACACCATATATTTT
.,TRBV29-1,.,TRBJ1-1,CSVEGGASEAFF,TGCAGCGTTGAAGGGGGAGCTTCTGAAGCTTTCTTT
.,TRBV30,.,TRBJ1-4,CAWSGAGDRLFF,TGTGCCTGGAGCGGGGCCGGGGACCGACTGTTTTTT
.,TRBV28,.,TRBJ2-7,CASSFPGAYEQYF,TGTGCCAGCAGTTTCCCAGGGGCCTACGAGCAGTACTTC
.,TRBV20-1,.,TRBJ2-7,CSARPEDEQYF,TGCAGTGCTAGACCGGAAGACGAGCAGTACTTC
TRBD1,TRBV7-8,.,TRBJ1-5,CASSLAGTAPNQPQHF,TGTGCCAGCAGCTTAGCGGGGACAGCGCCCAATCAGCCCCAGCATTTT
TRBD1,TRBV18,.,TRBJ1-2,CASSRQGDYGYTF,TGTGCCAGCTCACGACAGGGCGACTATGGCTACACCTTC
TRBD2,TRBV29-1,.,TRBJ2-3,CSAWTSGSGDTQYF,TGCAGCGCTTGGACTAGCGGGAGCGGAGATACGCAGTATTTT
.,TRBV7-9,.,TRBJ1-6,CASSSLNQNSPLHF,TGTGCCAGCAGCTCCCTAAACCAGAATTCACCCCTCCACTTT
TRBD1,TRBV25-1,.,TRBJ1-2,CASSDPRQGAYGYTF,TGTGCCAGCAGTGACCCTAGACAGGGGGCCTATGGCTACACCTTC
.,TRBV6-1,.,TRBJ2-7,CASSAIQGNGYEQYF,TGTGCCAGCAGTGCGATACAGGGAAATGGGTACGAGCAGTACTTC